This T cell receptor beta chain originates from a study of blood T cells in healthy people across ages. General study points: Estimated diversity, derived from one million T cells, was regarded as an underestimate.

Extracted total RNA amounted to at least 5.5 micrograms for each sample. The V end lost 5 bases, the J end lost 5 bases, and 21 bases lay between the germline ends. The CDR3 has 16 amino acids. Germline CDR1 and CDR2: SGHAT and FQNNGV. At least ten counts were recorded for this clonotype. Its antigen is not identified. Then a second PCR, running about 6 to 12 cycles, was carried out with a sample-barcoded 5' primer and a J-beta primer mix. A tag from a template-switch adaptor with 12 random nucleotides marked each cDNA molecule. Sequencing yielded, for each sample, at least 3 million paired-end reads carrying CDR3. MiXCR, applied by TCRdb to the 5' RACE reads, yields one record per CDR3 protein. The sample shows hundreds of thousands of distinct CDR3 sequences, around 32% of them seen only once.

The chain combines TRBV11-2 with TRBJ1-1; D ambiguous. This TCR was recovered from an elderly woman in good health. The sequenced material came from blood. CDR3 in amino acids: CASSRLQMAGRTEAFF. In DNA form, the CDR3 reads TGTGCCAGCAGCCGACTCCAAATGGCCGGACGAACTGAAGCTTTCTTT.